A single T cell receptor beta chain is shown here with its context. This entry is derived from a study of monozygotic twins with inflammatory bowel disease. The CDR3 spans 13 residues. The germline V gene encodes CDR1 SGHNT and CDR2 YENEEA. TCRdb derives one entry per CDR3 protein from the 5' RACE reads, leaving out DNA. This sample's table has fewer than 550,000 distinct CDR3 sequences. The receptor's source is a human donor with ulcerative colitis or Crohn's disease, or a healthy co-twin of an affected twin (not recorded which). Source material: blood. The rearrangement joins TRBV11-3 to TRBJ1-1; the TCRdb D gene call, TRBD1, has no DNA to confirm it. The CDR3 region is CASSEGGGTEAFF.